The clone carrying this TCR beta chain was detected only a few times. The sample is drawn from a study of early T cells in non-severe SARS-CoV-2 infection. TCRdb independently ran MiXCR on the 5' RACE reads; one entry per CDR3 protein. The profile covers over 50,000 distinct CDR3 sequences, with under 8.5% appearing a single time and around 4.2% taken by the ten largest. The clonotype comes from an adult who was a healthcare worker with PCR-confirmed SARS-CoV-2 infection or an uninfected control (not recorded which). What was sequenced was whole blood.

The chain's CDR3 is CSARGTGNQETQYF. The CDR3 DNA sequence: TGCAGTGCTAGGGGTACCGGGAACCAAGAGACCCAGTACTTC. The rearrangement links TRBV20-1 to TRBJ2-5, with D possibly TRBD2 on 5 matching bases. The CDR3 length is 14 residues. V shed 3 bases and J shed 0 bases, with 11 bases lying between them. Looked up from germline, CDR1 is DFQATT and CDR2 is SNEGSKA (reference sequence).